This T cell receptor beta chain is from a study of long-term antiretroviral therapy in people with HIV. Study observations and caveats: In samples taken after ART, diversity increased but remained below transplant donor control levels. Comparison with controls showed narrower CDR3 length ranges in HIV repertoires.

A word on this clone: Its antigen is not known.

CDR1 and CDR2 from the germline V gene are SEHNR and FQNEAQ (reference sequence). The CDR3 loop spans 14 amino acids. V was clipped by 2 bases and J by 4 bases, with 11 bases between them. Running of the v3.0 immunoSEQ assay took place at survey level. It was roughly 35,000-50,000 T-cell genomes per sample that sequencing targeted. Generated by immunoSEQ multiplex PCR, the TCRdb table keeps only in-frame clones and is missing some. The sample contains around 30,000 clones, 95% of which appear only once. The receptor was isolated from a young man with HIV. The V call is TRBV7-9, the J call TRBJ1-1; D is unresolved. Sequencing used unsorted PBMCs, obtained 5.3 years after starting antiretroviral therapy. The DNA for the CDR3 is TGTGCCAGCAGCTTACCGCGGGGTAGCACTGAAGCTTTCTTT. Amino acids: CASSLPRGSTEAFF.